This T cell receptor beta chain emerged from a study of blood T cells in healthy people across ages. Alongside a J-beta primer mix, a sample-barcoded 5' primer served in a second PCR lasting about 7 to 12 cycles. Paired-end reads containing CDR3 totaled no fewer than 2.5 million for each sample. TCRdb analysed the 5' RACE reads with MiXCR anew, one entry per CDR3 protein. The repertoire holds about 400,000 distinct CDR3 sequences, with 45% to 65% as singletons. From germline, CDR1 is SQVTM and CDR2 ANQGSEA. V was pared by 8 bases and J by 11 bases, with 18 bases of the junction left unmatched. The CDR3 runs 13 residues. Isolation yielded PBMCs, at least 6 million per sample, in every case. Study-wide points: A greater number of naive CD4+ cells and higher diversity distinguished long-lived donors from aged donors. Percentage of naive T cells showed a strong correlation with TCR beta diversity.

Worth noting for this clonotype: Its cognate antigen is unknown.

Sequencing was performed on blood. The chain recombines TRBV29-1 with TRBJ2-7; 7 nucleotides agree with TRBD2. The sequence derives from a man in his 60s in good health. CDR3 sequence: CSSHRLAVETKYF. CDR3 nucleotide sequence: TGCAGCTCCCACCGGCTAGCGGTAGAGACCAAGTACTTC.